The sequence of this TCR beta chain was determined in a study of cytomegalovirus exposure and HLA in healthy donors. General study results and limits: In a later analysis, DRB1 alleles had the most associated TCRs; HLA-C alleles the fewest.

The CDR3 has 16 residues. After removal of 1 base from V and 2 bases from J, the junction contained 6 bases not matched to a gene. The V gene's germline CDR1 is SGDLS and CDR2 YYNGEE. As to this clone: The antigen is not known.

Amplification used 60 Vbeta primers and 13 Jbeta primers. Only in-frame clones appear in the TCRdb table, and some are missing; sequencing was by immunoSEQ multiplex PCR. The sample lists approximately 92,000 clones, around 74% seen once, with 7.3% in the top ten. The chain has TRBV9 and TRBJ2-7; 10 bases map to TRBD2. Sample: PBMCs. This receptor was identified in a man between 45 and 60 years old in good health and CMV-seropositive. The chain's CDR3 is CASSVSPSGGPYEQYF. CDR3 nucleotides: TGTGCCAGCAGCGTATCCCCTAGCGGGGGTCCCTACGAGCAGTACTTC.